This T cell receptor (beta chain) was found in a study of T cells after posttransplantation cyclophosphamide. TCRdb's table, derived via immunoSEQ multiplex PCR, lists solely in-frame clones and lacks some. This sample carries approximately 10,000 clones, 70% to 90% of them seen once, and the ten largest clones take approximately 3.5%. The germline CDR1 and CDR2 sequences are MGHDK and SYGVNS. The CDR3 runs to 14 residues. Trimming left V 6 bases short and J 5 bases short, with 16 bases between. Control samples came 1 year after myeloablative marrow transplants with methotrexate plus calcineurin inhibitor.

The sample was PBMCs, taken 350 to 400 days after allogeneic stem cell transplant with calcineurin inhibitor and methotrexate. The TCR sequence derives from a male patient aged 30 to 40 who received an allogeneic stem cell transplant from an unrelated donor, was CMV-positive, and had acute GVHD only. Some T cells may be supplied by the graft donor. V gene TRBV25-1 combines with J gene TRBJ2-5, with D perhaps TRBD2 (6 bases). CDR3 nucleotides: TGTGCCAGCAGGAGGGGTGGAGGGGTGGAGACCCAGTACTTC. Encoded protein: CASRRGGGVETQYF.